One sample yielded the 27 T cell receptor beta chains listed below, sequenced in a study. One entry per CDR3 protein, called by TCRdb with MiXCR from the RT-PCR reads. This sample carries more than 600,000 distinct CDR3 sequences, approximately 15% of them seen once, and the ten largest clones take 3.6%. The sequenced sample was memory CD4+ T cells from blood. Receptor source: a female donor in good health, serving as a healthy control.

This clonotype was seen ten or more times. The CDR3 coding sequence is TGTGCCAGCAGCTCTGACAGGGCCCACGAGCAGTACTTC. Translation: CASSSDRAHEQYF. The V gene is TRBV5-6, the J gene TRBJ2-7, with 7 positions matching TRBD1. In germline, CDR1 is SGHDT, CDR2 YYEEEE. The V and J ends lost 3 bases and 5 bases, in that order; junction bases with no gene match: 5. The CDR3 runs 13 residues.

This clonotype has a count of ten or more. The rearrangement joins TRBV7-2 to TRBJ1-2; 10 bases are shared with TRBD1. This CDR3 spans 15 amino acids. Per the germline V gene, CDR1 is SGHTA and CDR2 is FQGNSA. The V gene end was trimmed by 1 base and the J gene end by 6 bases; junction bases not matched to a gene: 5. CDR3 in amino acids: CASSLVGQGSNGYTF. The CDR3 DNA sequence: TGTGCCAGCAGCTTAGTGGGACAGGGGTCTAATGGCTACACCTTC.

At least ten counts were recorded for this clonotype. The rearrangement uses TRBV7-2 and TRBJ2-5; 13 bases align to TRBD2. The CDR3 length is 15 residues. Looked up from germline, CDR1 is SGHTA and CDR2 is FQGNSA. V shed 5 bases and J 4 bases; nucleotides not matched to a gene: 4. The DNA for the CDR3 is TGTGCCAGCAGCCGGACTAGCGGGAGCACAGAGACCCAGTACTTC. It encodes CASSRTSGSTETQYF.

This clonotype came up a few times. CDR3 residues: CASSLEQGLYNEQFF. As DNA, the CDR3 is TGTGCCAGCAGTTTAGAACAGGGGCTATACAATGAGCAGTTCTTC. V is TRBV12-3 or TRBV12-4 and J is TRBJ2-1; 7 bases map to TRBD1. The V and J ends lost 1 base and 4 bases, in that order; junction bases with no gene match: 4. CDR3 length: 15 amino acids.

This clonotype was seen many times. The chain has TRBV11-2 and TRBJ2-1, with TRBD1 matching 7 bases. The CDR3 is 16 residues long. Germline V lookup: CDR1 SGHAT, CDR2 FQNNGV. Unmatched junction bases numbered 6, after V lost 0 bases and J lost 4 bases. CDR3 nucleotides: TGTGCCAGCAGCTTAGATGAGGGGGCTTCGTACAATGAGCAGTTCTTC. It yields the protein CASSLDEGASYNEQFF.

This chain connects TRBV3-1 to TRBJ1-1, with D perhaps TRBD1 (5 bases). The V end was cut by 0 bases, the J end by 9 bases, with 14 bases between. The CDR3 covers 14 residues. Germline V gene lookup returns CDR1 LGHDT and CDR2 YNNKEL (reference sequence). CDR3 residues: CASSQEGQGQQAFF. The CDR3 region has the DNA TGTGCCAGCAGCCAAGAGGGGCAGGGCCAGCAAGCTTTCTTT.

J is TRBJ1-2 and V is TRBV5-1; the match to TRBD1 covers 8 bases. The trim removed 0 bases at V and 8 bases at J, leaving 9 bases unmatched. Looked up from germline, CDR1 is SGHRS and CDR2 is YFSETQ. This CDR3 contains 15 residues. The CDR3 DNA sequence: TGCGCCAGCAGCTTGGTCGGACAGGGAATAGAGGGCTACACCTTC. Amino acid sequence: CASSLVGQGIEGYTF. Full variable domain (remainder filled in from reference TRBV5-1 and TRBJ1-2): KAGVTQTPRYLIKTRGQQVTLSCSPISGHRSVSWYQQTPGQGLQFLFEYFSETQRNKGNFPGRFSGRQFSNSRSEMNVSTLELGDSALYLCASSLVGQGIEGYTFGSGTRLTVV.

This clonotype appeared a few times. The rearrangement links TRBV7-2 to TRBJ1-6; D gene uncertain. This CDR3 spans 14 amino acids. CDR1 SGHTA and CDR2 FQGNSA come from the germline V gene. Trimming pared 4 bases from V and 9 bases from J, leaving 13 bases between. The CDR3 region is CASSSPLAGSPLHF. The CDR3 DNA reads TGTGCCAGCAGCTCCCCTCTCGCGGGTTCACCCCTCCACTTT.

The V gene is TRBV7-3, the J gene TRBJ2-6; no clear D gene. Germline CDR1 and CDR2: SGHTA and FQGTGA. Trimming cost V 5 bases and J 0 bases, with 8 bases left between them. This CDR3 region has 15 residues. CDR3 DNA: TGTGCCAGCAGCCTACGCTACTCTGGGGCCAACGTCCTGACTTTC. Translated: CASSLRYSGANVLTF.

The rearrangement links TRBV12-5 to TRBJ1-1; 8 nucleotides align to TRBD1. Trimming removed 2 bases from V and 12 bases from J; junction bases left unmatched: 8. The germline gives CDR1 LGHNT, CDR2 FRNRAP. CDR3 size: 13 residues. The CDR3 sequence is CASGLTRQGQTFF. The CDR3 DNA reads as TGTGCTAGTGGTTTGACCCGACAGGGGCAAACTTTCTTT.

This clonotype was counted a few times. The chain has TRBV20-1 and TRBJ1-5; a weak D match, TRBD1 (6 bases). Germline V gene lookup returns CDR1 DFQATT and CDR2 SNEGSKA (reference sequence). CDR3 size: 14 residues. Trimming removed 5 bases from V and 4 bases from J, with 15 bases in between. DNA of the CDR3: TGCAGTGCTCATTCCGGGACATTTAATCAGCCCCAGCATTTT. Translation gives CSAHSGTFNQPQHF.

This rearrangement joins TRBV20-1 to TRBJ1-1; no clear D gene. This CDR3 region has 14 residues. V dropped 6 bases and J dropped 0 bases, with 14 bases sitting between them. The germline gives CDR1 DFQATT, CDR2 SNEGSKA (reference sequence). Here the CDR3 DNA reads TGCAGTGCGTGGGTGCGGGGTATGAACACTGAAGCTTTCTTT. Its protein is CSAWVRGMNTEAFF.

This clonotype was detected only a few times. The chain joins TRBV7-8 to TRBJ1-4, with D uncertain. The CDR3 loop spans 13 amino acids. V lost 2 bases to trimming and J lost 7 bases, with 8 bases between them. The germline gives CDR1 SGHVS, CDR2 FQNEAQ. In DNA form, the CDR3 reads TGTGCCAGCAGCTTATATAGTCGTGAAAAACTGTTTTTT. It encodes CASSLYSREKLFF.

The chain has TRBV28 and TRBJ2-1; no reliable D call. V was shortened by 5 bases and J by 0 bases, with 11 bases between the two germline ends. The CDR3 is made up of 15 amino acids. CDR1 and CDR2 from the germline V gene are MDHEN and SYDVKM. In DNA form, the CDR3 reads TGTGCCAGCAGTGCGTCAGGAGACTCCTACAATGAGCAGTTCTTC. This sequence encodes CASSASGDSYNEQFF.

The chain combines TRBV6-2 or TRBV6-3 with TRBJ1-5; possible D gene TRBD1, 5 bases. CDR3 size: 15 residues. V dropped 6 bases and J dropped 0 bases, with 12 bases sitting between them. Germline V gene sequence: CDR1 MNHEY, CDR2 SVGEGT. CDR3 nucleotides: TGTGCCAGCAGGTCAGGGCCCCATAGCAATCAGCCCCAGCATTTT. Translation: CASRSGPHSNQPQHF.

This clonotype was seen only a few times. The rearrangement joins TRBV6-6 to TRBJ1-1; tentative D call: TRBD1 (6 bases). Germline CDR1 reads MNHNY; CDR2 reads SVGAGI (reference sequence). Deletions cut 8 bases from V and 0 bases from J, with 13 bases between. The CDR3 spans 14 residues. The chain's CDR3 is CASGRTDLNTEAFF. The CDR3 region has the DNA TGTGCCAGCGGGAGGACAGATCTGAACACTGAAGCTTTCTTT.

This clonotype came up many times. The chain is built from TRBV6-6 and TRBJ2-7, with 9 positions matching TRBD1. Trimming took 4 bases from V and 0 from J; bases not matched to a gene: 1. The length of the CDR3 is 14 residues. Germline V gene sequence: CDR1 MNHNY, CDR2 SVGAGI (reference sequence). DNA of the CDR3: TGTGCCAGCAGTTGGGACAGGGACTCCTACGAGCAGTACTTC. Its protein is CASSWDRDSYEQYF.

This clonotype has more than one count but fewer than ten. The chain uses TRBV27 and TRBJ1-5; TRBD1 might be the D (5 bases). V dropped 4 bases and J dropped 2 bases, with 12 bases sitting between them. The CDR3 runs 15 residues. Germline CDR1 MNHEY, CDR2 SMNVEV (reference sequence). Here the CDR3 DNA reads TGTGCCAGCAGTTACTCGACAGTCGGCAATCAGCCCCAGCATTTT. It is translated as CASSYSTVGNQPQHF.

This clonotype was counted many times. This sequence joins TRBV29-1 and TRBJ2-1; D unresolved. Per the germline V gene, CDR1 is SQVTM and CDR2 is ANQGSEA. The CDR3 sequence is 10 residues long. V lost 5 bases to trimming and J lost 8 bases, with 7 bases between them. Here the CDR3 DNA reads TGCAGCGTTTTCCAGGATGAGCAGTTCTTC. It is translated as CSVFQDEQFF.

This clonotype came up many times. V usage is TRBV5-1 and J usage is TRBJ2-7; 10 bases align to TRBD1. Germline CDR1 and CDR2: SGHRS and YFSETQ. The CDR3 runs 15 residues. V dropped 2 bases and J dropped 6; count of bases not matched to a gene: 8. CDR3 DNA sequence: TGCGCCAGCAGCTTCGCCGGGACAGGGGTTGGCGAGCAGTACTTC. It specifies CASSFAGTGVGEQYF.

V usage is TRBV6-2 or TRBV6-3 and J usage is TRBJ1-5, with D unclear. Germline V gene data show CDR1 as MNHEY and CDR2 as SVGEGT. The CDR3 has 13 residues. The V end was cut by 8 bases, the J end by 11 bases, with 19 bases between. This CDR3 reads CASVLDPQTAQHF. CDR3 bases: TGTGCCAGCGTATTGGACCCCCAAACGGCCCAGCATTTT.

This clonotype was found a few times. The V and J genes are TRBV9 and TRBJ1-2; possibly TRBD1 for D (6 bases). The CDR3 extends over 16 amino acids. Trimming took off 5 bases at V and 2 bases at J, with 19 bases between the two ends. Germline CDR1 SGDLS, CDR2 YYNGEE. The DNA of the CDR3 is TGTGCCAGCAGACCCGAAGGTGGGGGCAGCAACTATGGCTACACCTTC. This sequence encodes CASRPEGGGSNYGYTF.

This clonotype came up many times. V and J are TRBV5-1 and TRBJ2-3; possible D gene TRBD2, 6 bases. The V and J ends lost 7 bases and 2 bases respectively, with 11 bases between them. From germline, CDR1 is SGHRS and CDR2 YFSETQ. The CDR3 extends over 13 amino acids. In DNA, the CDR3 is TGCGCCAGCTCGGCGGGATTCACAGATACGCAGTATTTT. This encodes CASSAGFTDTQYF.

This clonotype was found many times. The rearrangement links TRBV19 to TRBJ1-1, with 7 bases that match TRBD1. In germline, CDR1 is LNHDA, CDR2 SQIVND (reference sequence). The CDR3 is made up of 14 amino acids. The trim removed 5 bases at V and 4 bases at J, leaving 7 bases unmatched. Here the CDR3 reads CASSPTGYGTEAFF. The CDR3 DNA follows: TGTGCCAGTAGTCCGACAGGGTATGGCACTGAAGCTTTCTTT.

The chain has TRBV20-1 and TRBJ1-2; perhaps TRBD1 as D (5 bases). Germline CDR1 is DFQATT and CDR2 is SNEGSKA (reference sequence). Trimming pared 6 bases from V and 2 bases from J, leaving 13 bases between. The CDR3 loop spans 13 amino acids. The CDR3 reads CSALGDSNYGYTF. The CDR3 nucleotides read TGCAGTGCCCTAGGGGACTCAAACTATGGCTACACCTTC.

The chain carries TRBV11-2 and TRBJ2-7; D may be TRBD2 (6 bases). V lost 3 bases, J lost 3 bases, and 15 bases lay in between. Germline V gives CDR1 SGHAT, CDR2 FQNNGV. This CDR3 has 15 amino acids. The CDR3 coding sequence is TGTGCCAGCAGCTTGGAGGGCCAGGGAGGCTACGAGCAGTACTTC. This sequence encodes CASSLEGQGGYEQYF. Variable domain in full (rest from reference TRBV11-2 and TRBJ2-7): EAGVAQSPRYKIIEKRQSVAFWCNPISGHATLYWYQQILGQGPKLLIQFQNNGVVDDSQLPKDRFSAERLKGVDSTLKIQPAKLEDSAVYLCASSLEGQGGYEQYFGPGTRLTVT.

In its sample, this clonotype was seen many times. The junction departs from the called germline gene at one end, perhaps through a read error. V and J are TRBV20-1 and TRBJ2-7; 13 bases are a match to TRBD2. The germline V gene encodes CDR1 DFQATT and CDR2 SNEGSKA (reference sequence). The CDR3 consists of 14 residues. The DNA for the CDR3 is TGCAGTGCAACCGGGACTAGCGGGGATTACGGGCAGTACTTC. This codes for CSATGTSGDYGQYF.